This T cell receptor beta chain is from a study of response to subunit inactivated influenza vaccine. TCRdb processed the RT-PCR reads anew with MiXCR; each CDR3 protein has one entry. The data contain fewer than 200,000 distinct CDR3 sequences, about 9% of them seen just once; the ten biggest clones take up approximately 11%. This clonotype was counted at least ten times. What it binds is unknown. Study observations and caveats: After each seasonal influenza vaccination, few new T cells are recruited, the authors suggested.

This CDR3 comprises 14 residues. The V end lost 4 bases, the J end lost 1 base, and 10 bases lay between the germline ends. Germline V gene data show CDR1 as LGHDT and CDR2 as YNNKEL (reference sequence). This receptor was obtained from a man in his fifties who received an inactivated influenza vaccine. Here the sequenced sample was non-naive T cells sorted from PBMCs, taken on the day of vaccination. This chain links TRBV3-1 with TRBJ1-2; D not certain. The DNA of the CDR3 is TGTGCCAGCAGCCGTACAGTCCTTAACTATGGCTACACCTTC. The encoded protein is CASSRTVLNYGYTF.